Below, one TCR beta chain is given with its context. These data come from a study of T cells in Graves' hyperthyroidism and ophthalmopathy. Exclusions: uncontrolled infection, other autoimmune disease, pregnancy, lactation. TCR beta CDR3 regions were amplified from RNA transcripts. During a first-round RT-PCR of the TCR CDR3, the HTBI primer set was used. In TCRdb, the multiplex PCR reads were re-called with MiXCR into one record per CDR3 protein. The sample records some 460,000 distinct CDR3 sequences, approximately 14% being singletons. Sequenced sample: blood. The receptor was isolated from a woman aged 18-29 years with Graves' hyperthyroidism.

The CDR3 coding sequence is TGCAGCGTGCGCCCTTGGACAGGGGCCGGGGATGAGCAGTTCTTC. Amino acid sequence: CSVRPWTGAGDEQFF. V and J are TRBV29-1 and TRBJ2-1, with 9 bases that match TRBD1. V dropped 6 bases and J dropped 8; count of bases not matched to a gene: 14. There are 15 residues in the CDR3. The germline V gene encodes CDR1 SQVTM and CDR2 ANQGSEA.